These 7 T cell receptor beta chains came from one sample sequenced in a study of blood T cells in healthy people across ages (dated by TCRdb to 2014 to 2015). Library generation was performed with 5' RACE. Sequencing was performed on an Illumina HiSeq 2500. A second about 6 to 11 cycle PCR used a sample-barcoded 5' primer and a J-beta primer mix. TCRdb reprocessed the public reads (quality trimming at Q25 with fastp, clone calling with MiXCR) and kept in-frame beta chains. Rows are unified per CDR3 protein, each entry keeping the most common DNA and genes. In this sample the table shows some 1.5 million distinct CDR3 sequences, approximately 30% of which occur a single time. The ten largest clones add up to 7% to 9% of the sample. The sample comprised blood. These TCRs come from a young woman in good health.

V and J are TRBV6-6 and TRBJ2-5, with 7 bases fitting TRBD2. Germline V gives CDR1 MNHNY, CDR2 SVGAGI (reference sequence). There are 15 residues in the CDR3. The J segment lost 6 bases and the V segment lost 6 bases, leaving 13 bases of the junction unmatched. CDR3 sequence (DNA): TGTGCCAGCAGCCCGCAATCGGCGGGGGTGAAGACCCAGTACTTC. This codes for CASSPQSAGVKTQYF.

This clonotype was counted a few times. The DNA of the CDR3 is TGTGCCAGCACCCGAAGGACCGGCATATCTTATGGCTACACCTTC. It encodes CASTRRTGISYGYTF. V is TRBV12-3 or TRBV12-4 and J is TRBJ1-2; D not certain. This CDR3 has 15 residues. Between the trimmed V and J ends, which lost 7 bases and 5 bases, there was a span of 20 bases.

V usage is TRBV7-2 and J usage is TRBJ2-1; 11 bases are shared with TRBD2. The CDR3 totals 14 residues. Germline V CDR1 and CDR2: SGHTA, FQGNSA. The J segment lost 5 bases and the V segment lost 5 bases, leaving 2 bases of the junction unmatched. The CDR3 loop is CASSGLAGHNEQFF. The CDR3 DNA follows: TGTGCCAGCAGCGGACTAGCGGGCCACAATGAGCAGTTCTTC.

This clonotype occurred a few times. Here the CDR3 DNA reads TGCGCCAGCAGCTTGGAGTGGACGAACACTGAAGCTTTCTTT. Protein: CASSLEWTNTEAFF. This rearrangement joins TRBV5-1 to TRBJ1-1; D is undetermined. Germline CDR1 SGHRS, CDR2 YFSETQ. CDR3 length: 14 residues. V lost 0 bases to trimming and J lost 1 base, with 7 bases between them.

This clonotype was seen a few times. This chain links TRBV12-5 with TRBJ2-1, with D maybe TRBD1 (6 bases). CDR3 size: 12 residues. V dropped 0 bases and J dropped 10 bases, with 7 bases sitting between them. In germline, CDR1 is LGHNT, CDR2 FRNRAP. In DNA, the CDR3 is TGTGCTAGTGGTTTGGTAGGGACAGAGCAGTTCTTC. Amino acid sequence: CASGLVGTEQFF.

This clonotype came up a few times. The chain uses TRBV10-3 and TRBJ1-4, with D maybe TRBD1 (6 bases). The CDR3 consists of 13 residues. V lost 10 bases to trimming and J lost 7 bases, with 16 bases between them. Germline assignment: CDR1 ENHRY and CDR2 SYGVKD. CDR3 loop: CATSGEVVEKLFF. The CDR3 bases are TGTGCCACCTCAGGGGAGGTGGTTGAAAAACTGTTTTTT.

The CDR3 nucleotides are TGTGCCAGCAGCCGGGACAGGGGAGGCGAGCAGTACTTC. This gives the protein CASSRDRGGEQYF. The V gene is TRBV7-6, the J gene TRBJ2-7; TRBD1 matches at 10 bases. Germline V lookup: CDR1 SGHVS, CDR2 FNYEAQ. The CDR3 spans 13 residues. V trimming: 5 bases; J trimming: 6 bases; junction bases outside the gene matches: 4.